These 12 T cell receptor beta chains were all obtained from the same sample, sequenced in a study of graft-versus-host responses after intestinal transplantation. This table comes from immunoSEQ multiplex PCR, and its TCRdb copy is limited to in-frame clones, with some not included. The sample lists under 30,000 clones, roughly 93% occurring once. The input for sequencing was PBMCs, taken 18 days after transplant. Receptor source: a human patient who received an intestinal transplant, so some T cells may come from the graft donor.

CDR3 nucleotides: TGTGCCAGCAGCGAAGGGACAGGAGATACGAGAGGCTACACCTTC. Translation: CASSEGTGDTRGYTF. The chain carries TRBV7-6 and TRBJ1-2; 8 bases map to TRBD1. CDR1 and CDR2 from the germline V gene are SGHVS and FNYEAQ. This CDR3 contains 15 residues. The J segment lost 8 bases and the V segment lost 5 bases, leaving 13 bases of the junction unmatched. The complete variable domain, with remaining parts taken from reference TRBV7-6 and TRBJ1-2, reads GAGVSQSPRYKVTKRGQDVALRCDPISGHVSLYWYRQALGQGPEFLTYFNYEAQQDKSGLPNDRFSAERPEGSISTLTIQRTEQRDSAMYRCASSEGTGDTRGYTFGSGTRLTVV.

This clone was detected only once. The chain employs TRBV21-1 and TRBJ1-5; TRBD1 is taken as the D call from the table, unchecked against the DNA. TRBV21-1 is an annotated pseudogene. The CDR3 sequence is 16 residues long. CDR3 DNA: TGTGCCAGCAGCAAAAGCTGGGGACACTACAATCAGCCCCAGCATTTT. It is translated as CASSKSWGHYNQPQHF.

The gene calls are TRBV5-1 and TRBJ1-3; D not resolved. This CDR3 contains 14 residues. Trimming removed 4 bases at V and 2 bases at J, with 10 bases between. The germline gives CDR1 SGHRS, CDR2 YFSETQ. The CDR3 loop is CASSIAEAGNTIYF. CDR3 DNA: TGCGCCAGCAGCATCGCAGAGGCTGGAAACACCATATATTTT.

This clone was detected only once. The rearrangement links TRBV5-4 to TRBJ2-1, with 7 bases matching TRBD2. The CDR3 consists of 14 residues. Germline-derived CDR1 and CDR2 are SGHNT and YYREEE (reference sequence). Trimming cost V 3 bases and J 4 bases; bases outside gene matches: 4. CDR3 coding DNA: TGTGCCAGCAGCTATACGGGGGGTTACAATGAGCAGTTCTTC. It specifies CASSYTGGYNEQFF. The full variable domain, completed using reference TRBV5-4 and TRBJ2-1, is ETGVTQSPTHLIKTRGQQVTLRCSSQSGHNTVSWYQQALGQGPQFIFQYYREEENGRGNFPPRFSGLQFPNYSSELNVNALELDDSALYLCASSYTGGYNEQFFGPGTRLTVL.

The V gene is TRBV15, the J gene TRBJ2-7; D possibly matches TRBD1 or TRBD2 (6 bases each). CDR1 and CDR2 (germline): LNHNV, YYDKDF (reference sequence). The CDR3 is 16 amino acids. The V end was cut by 0 bases, the J end by 4 bases, with 16 bases between. The CDR3 region is CATSRERGDVRYEQYF. In DNA form, the CDR3 reads TGTGCCACCAGCAGAGAGAGGGGGGATGTTCGGTACGAGCAGTACTTC.

The chain has TRBV9 and TRBJ2-1; 10 bases match TRBD1. This CDR3 region has 15 residues. Germline-derived CDR1 and CDR2 are SGDLS and YYNGEE. Trimming took 3 bases from V and 5 from J; bases not matched to a gene: 5. The CDR3 DNA sequence: TGTGCCAGCAGCGCGCGACAGGGGGCAAACAATGAGCAGTTCTTC. Translated: CASSARQGANNEQFF. Filled out from reference TRBV9 and TRBJ2-1, the complete variable domain reads DSGVTQTPKHLITATGQRVTLRCSPRSGDLSVYWYQQSLDQGLQFLIQYYNGEERAKGNILERFSAQQFPDLHSELNLSSLELGDSALYFCASSARQGANNEQFFGPGTRLTVL.

The chain is built from TRBV13 and TRBJ2-2; D unresolved. V was trimmed by 5 bases and J by 4 bases, leaving 5 bases between them. The V gene's germline CDR1 is PRHDT and CDR2 FYEKMQ (reference sequence). The length of the CDR3 is 12 residues. The CDR3 sequence: CASSQGTGELFF. The CDR3, as DNA: TGTGCCAGCAGCCAAGGCACCGGGGAGCTGTTTTTT.

The rearrangement links TRBV19 to TRBJ1-6; a possible D gene is TRBD1 (5 bases). CDR1 LNHDA and CDR2 SQIVND come from the germline V gene (reference sequence). This CDR3 is built from 13 residues. The V end was cut by 5 bases, the J end by 9 bases, with 11 bases between. CDR3 in DNA: TGTGCCAGTAGTTACCAGGGACGTTCACCCCTCCACTTT. This translates into CASSYQGRSPLHF. Full variable domain (rest looked up from reference TRBV19 and TRBJ1-6): DGGITQSPKYLFRKEGQNVTLSCEQNLNHDAMYWYRQDPGQGLRLIYYSQIVNDFQKGDIAEGYSVSREKKESFPLTVTSAQKNPTAFYLCASSYQGRSPLHFGNGTRLTVT.

This chain connects TRBV10-3 to TRBJ1-2, with a tentative D call TRBD1 (5 bases). V was trimmed by 3 bases and J by 8 bases, leaving 19 bases between them. The CDR3 length is 15 residues. Looked up from germline, CDR1 is ENHRY and CDR2 is SYGVKD. The DNA of the CDR3 is TGTGCCATCAGTGAAGCCAGGGACGTAAGTTACGGCTACACCTTC. Protein: CAISEARDVSYGYTF.

V is TRBV4-1 and J is TRBJ1-6, with a possible D match to TRBD1 (6 bases). Germline CDR1 MGHRA, CDR2 YSYEKL. V lost 3 bases, J lost 10 bases, and 16 bases lay in between. The CDR3 has 15 amino acids. CDR3 sequence (DNA): TGCGCCAGCAGCCACCCCAGGGGCTTCCCCTCACCCCTCCACTTT. This translates into CASSHPRGFPSPLHF.

This sequence joins TRBV5-6 and TRBJ2-2; D is unclear. The CDR3 is 15 residues long. The ends were cut back, 1 base at V and 3 bases at J, with 10 bases in the middle. Germline-derived CDR1 and CDR2 are SGHDT and YYEEEE. CDR3 sequence (DNA): TGTGCCAGCAGCTTGTTTCGGGTGGACACCGGGGAGCTGTTTTTT. This sequence encodes CASSLFRVDTGELFF.

V and J are TRBV5-6 and TRBJ2-7; the D gene is possibly TRBD2 (6 bases). Germline V gene data show CDR1 as SGHDT and CDR2 as YYEEEE. This CDR3 has 15 residues. Trimming took off 4 bases at V and 3 bases at J, with 17 bases between the two ends. CDR3 in DNA: TGTGCCAGCAGCCCTGGGACTCGCGGTCTCTACGAGCAGTACTTC. It specifies CASSPGTRGLYEQYF. Based on the CDR3 plus reference TRBV5-6 and TRBJ2-7, the full variable domain is DAGVTQSPTHLIKTRGQQVTLRCSPKSGHDTVSWYQQALGQGPQFIFQYYEEEERQRGNFPDRFSGHQFPNYSSELNVNALLLGDSALYLCASSPGTRGLYEQYFGPGTRLTVT.